This TCR beta chain was captured by sequencing in a study of blood T cell repertoires in COVID-19 (dated by TCRdb to 2020 to 2021). Describing the broader study: Collaborator samples came from the United States, Italy and Spain and covered acute and convalescent phases of COVID-19. The sample metadata nearly always contained a de-identified subject ID, COVID-19 status, age in years and sex. The prospective study material was composed of cDNA or gDNA derived from T cells, B-cell-depleted T cells, or PBMCs. HLA class I and class II types, where available, came from metadata supplied by the sample provider rather than from assay-based typing. A freely available public database, intended as a resource for researchers studying the immune response to SARS-CoV-2, is where the repertoires were released. The dataset comprised deeply sampled blood TCRbeta repertoires from subjects exposed to, actively infected with, or recovered from COVID-19. Samples were obtained from the ongoing ImmuneRACE study (first 160 participants) and from over 1,000 subjects provided by 6 global collaborators. General findings and caveats noted by the study authors: Clinical and demographic metadata were provided uncurated, with the amount varying by source and participant.

TCRbeta CDR3 regions were amplified from genomic DNA by means of the immunoSEQ Assay, a bias-controlled multiplex PCR. From the authors' description of their analysis: Nucleated cell counts per sample were estimated from amplification of reference gene primers within the assay. To quantify the absolute abundance of each unique TCRbeta CDR3 rearrangement, sequence reads were collapsed and filtered. Productive Simpson clonality was computed per sample as the square root of Simpson's diversity index over productive rearrangements. TCRdb took this table from immuneACCESS and kept in-frame rearrangements with V and J called. Such tables lack part of the clones; where checked against another copy, unresolved V genes explain under half of the gap, and the rest is unexplained. The DNA was the basis for D and trimming; V, J and clone size are from that table. Recorded for this sample are 200,000 to 250,000 clones; roughly 88% of them occurred a single time. 3.7% of the sample comes from the top ten.

The CDR1 and CDR2 encoded by the germline V gene are LGHNA and YNFKEQ. The CDR3 sequence holds 17 residues, the cysteine and phenylalanine included. Only the CDR3 DNA is retained, 51 bases long and in frame from the first base. Trimming at the junction amounts to 0 bases on V and 5 bases on J, and the germline ends lie 17 bases apart. In regard to this clone: No antigen is known for it. One base away there is no much larger clone; base qualities are not given.

In the prospective study, participants were about 18 to 95 years old, resided in 24 geographic areas of the United States, and were enrolled through a virtual design. Cohort assignment in the prospective study relied on participant-reported clinical history from a screening survey and a study questionnaire. Exposed participants were defined as having been in contact with someone with a PCR-confirmed or clinician-diagnosed COVID-19 case within 2 weeks of study entry. Mobile phlebotomists in the prospective study collected whole blood, serum and a nasopharyngeal or oropharyngeal swab from every participant. Additional blood draws and questionnaires over an approximately two-month period could optionally be provided by prospective study participants. Blood samples from the prospective study were shipped frozen or at room temperature prior to DNA extraction.

Sequenced sample: PBMCs or T cells enriched from blood (not recorded which). This sequence uses TRBV4-2 and TRBJ2-1; matching of 5 bases hints at TRBD2 as the D gene. The receptor was isolated from a woman in her twenties or thirties who had been exposed to COVID-19. The sequence in DNA is TGTGCCAGCAGCCAAGAGGGTAAGAGGGAGTGCGACAATGAGCAGTTCTTC. This encodes CASSQEGKRECDNEQFF.